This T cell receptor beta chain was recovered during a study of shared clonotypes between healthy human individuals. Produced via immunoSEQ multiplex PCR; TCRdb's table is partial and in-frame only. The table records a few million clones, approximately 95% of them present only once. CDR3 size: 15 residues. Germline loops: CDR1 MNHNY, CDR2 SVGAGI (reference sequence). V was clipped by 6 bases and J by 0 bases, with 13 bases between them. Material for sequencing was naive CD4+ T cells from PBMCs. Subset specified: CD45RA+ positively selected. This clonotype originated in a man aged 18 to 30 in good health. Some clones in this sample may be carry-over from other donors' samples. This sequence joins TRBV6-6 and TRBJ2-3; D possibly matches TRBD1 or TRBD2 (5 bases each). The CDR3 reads CASRRDPQSTDTQYF. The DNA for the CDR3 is TGTGCCAGCAGGAGGGACCCGCAGAGCACAGATACGCAGTATTTT.